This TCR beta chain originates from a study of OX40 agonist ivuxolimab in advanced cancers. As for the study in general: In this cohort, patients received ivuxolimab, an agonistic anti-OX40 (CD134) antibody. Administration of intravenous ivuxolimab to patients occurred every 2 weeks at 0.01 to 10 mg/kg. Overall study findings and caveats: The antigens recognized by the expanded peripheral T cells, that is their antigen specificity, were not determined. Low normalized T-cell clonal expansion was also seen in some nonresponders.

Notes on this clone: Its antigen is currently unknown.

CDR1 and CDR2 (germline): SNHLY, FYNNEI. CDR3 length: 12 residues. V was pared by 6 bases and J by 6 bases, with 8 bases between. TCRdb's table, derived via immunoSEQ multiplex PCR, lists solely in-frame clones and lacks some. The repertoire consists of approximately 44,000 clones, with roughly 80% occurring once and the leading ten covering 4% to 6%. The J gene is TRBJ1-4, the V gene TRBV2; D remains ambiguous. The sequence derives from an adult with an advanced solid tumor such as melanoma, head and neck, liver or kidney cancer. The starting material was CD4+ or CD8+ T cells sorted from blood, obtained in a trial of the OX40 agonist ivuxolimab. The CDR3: CASSPTHEKLFF. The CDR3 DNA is TGTGCCAGCAGCCCCACCCATGAAAAACTGTTTTTT.